The rows below give T cell receptor beta chains drawn from one sample of a study of metastatic and nonmetastatic thyroid tumors. TCRdb reanalyzed the PCR reads with MiXCR. The sample yields about 35,000 clones, roughly 17% seen once. Sequences were obtained from blood. The receptors were sampled from a male donor with papillary thyroid cancer or a benign thyroid nodule (not recorded which). Some clones in this sample may be carry-over from other donors' samples. Both conserved end residues are trimmed from each CDR3. The order of the fields is CDR3 protein, J gene, clone size, D gene, V gene. The D gene is left open where the match is weak. Clone size appears in some rows only: once, few, many, or a class for an expanded clone.

CDR3aa: ASSQAGGGHTDTQY
j_gene: TRBJ2-3
abundance: many
d_gene: TRBD2
v_gene: TRBV4-1

CDR3aa: ASSEGTQY
j_gene: TRBJ2-3
abundance: many
d_gene: -
v_gene: TRBV2

CDR3aa: ASSSLFRSSDTGELF
j_gene: TRBJ2-2
abundance: -
d_gene: -
v_gene: TRBV6-2/TRBV6-3

CDR3aa: ATSDSSWDTDTQY
j_gene: TRBJ2-3
abundance: many
d_gene: -
v_gene: TRBV24-1

CDR3aa: ASSPRTGEGYEQY
j_gene: TRBJ2-7
abundance: many
d_gene: TRBD1
v_gene: TRBV11-2

CDR3aa: SASSGRDEKF
j_gene: TRBJ2-1
abundance: -
d_gene: -
v_gene: TRBV20-1

CDR3aa: ASSQVSQVQGQEAF
j_gene: TRBJ1-1
abundance: many
d_gene: -
v_gene: TRBV3-1

CDR3aa: ASSSVAVGRGRNEQF
j_gene: TRBJ2-1
abundance: -
d_gene: -
v_gene: TRBV10-1

CDR3aa: ATSDPSYEARGSSGNEQF
j_gene: TRBJ2-1
abundance: many
d_gene: TRBD1
v_gene: TRBV24-1

CDR3aa: ASWFDHGTEAF
j_gene: TRBJ1-1
abundance: many
d_gene: -
v_gene: TRBV18

CDR3aa: ASIKGRNRGEQY
j_gene: TRBJ2-7
abundance: medium-sized
d_gene: -
v_gene: TRBV6-1

CDR3aa: SAEVIAKNIKY
j_gene: TRBJ2-4
abundance: -
d_gene: -
v_gene: TRBV20-1

CDR3aa: ATSEIYEQY
j_gene: TRBJ2-7
abundance: medium-sized
d_gene: -
v_gene: TRBV24-1

CDR3aa: ASSEGHQDTGELF
j_gene: TRBJ2-2
abundance: few
d_gene: -
v_gene: TRBV28

CDR3aa: ASSALGGGLDNEQF
j_gene: TRBJ2-1
abundance: many
d_gene: -
v_gene: TRBV25-1